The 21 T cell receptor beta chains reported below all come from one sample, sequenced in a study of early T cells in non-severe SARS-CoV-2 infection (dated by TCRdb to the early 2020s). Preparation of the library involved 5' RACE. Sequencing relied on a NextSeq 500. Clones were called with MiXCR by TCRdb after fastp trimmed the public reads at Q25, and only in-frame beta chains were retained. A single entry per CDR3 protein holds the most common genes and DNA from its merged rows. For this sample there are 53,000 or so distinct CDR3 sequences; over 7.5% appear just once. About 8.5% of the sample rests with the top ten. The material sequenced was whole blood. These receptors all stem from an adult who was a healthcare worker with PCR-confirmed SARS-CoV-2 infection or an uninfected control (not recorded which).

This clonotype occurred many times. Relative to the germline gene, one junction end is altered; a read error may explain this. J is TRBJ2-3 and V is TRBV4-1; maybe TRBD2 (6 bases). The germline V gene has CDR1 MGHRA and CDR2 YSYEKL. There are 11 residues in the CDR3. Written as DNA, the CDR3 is TGCGCCAGCAGATTGGGACTCGTTATGCATTTT. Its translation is CASRLGLVMHF.

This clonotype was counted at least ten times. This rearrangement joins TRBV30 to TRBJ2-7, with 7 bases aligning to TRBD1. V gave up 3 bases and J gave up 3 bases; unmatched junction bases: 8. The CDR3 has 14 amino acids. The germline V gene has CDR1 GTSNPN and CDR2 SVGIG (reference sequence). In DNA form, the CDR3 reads TGTGCCTGGAGCCAGGACAGGTTGATCTACGAGCAGTACTTC. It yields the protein CAWSQDRLIYEQYF.

The CDR3 nucleotides read TGTGCCAGCAACAGTAGATATACGTACTTC. Its translation is CASNSRYTYF. The chain recombines TRBV6-4 with TRBJ2-4; D gene uncertain. Trimming cost V 7 bases and J 15 bases, with 13 bases left between them. The CDR3 runs 10 residues. Germline CDR1 MRHNA, CDR2 SNTAGT.

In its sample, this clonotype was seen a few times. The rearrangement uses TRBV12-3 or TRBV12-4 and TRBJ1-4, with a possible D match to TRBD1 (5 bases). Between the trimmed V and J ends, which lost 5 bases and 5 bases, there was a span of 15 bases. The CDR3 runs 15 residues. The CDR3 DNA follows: TGTGCCAGCAGTGAATCCGGGACCGCGAATGAAAAACTGTTTTTT. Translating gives CASSESGTANEKLFF.

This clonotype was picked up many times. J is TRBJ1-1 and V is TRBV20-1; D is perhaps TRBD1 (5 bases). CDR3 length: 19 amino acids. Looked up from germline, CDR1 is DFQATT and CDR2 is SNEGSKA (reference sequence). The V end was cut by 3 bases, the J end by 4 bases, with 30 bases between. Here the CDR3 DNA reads TGCAGTGCTAGCCCTATCGGCGGAGGGGTGATACAGATAGGCACTGAAGCTTTCTTT. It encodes CSASPIGGGVIQIGTEAFF.

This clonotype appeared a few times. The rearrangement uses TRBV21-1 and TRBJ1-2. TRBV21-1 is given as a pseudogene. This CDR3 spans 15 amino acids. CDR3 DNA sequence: TGTGCCAGCAGCCGGGAGGGCAGCGGGGACTATGGCTACACCTTC. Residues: CASSREGSGDYGYTF.

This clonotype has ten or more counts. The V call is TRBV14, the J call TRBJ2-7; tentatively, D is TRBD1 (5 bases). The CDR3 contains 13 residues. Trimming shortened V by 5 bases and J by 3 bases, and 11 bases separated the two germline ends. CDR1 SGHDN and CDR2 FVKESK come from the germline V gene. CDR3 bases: TGTGCCAGCAGCGCCGGACACCGCTACGAGCAGTACTTC. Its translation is CASSAGHRYEQYF.

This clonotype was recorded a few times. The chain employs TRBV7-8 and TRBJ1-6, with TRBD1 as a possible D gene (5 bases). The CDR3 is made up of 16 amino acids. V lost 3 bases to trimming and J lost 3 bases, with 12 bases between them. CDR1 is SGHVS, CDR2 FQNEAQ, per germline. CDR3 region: CASSFGGHLYNSPLHF. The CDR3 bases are TGTGCCAGCAGCTTCGGAGGACACCTCTATAATTCACCCCTCCACTTT.

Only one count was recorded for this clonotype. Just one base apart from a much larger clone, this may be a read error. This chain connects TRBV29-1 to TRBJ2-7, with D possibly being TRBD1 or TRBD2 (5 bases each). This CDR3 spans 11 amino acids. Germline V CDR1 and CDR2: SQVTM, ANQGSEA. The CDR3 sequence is CSAWDAYQQYF. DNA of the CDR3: TGCAGCGCGTGGGACGCCTACCAGCAGTACTTC.

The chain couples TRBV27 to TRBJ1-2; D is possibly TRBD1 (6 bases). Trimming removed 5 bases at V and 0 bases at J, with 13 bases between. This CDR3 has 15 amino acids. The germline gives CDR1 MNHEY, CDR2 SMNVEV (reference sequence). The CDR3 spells CASSPREGANYGYTF. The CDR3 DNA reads TGTGCCAGCAGTCCCCGGGAGGGGGCTAACTATGGCTACACCTTC.

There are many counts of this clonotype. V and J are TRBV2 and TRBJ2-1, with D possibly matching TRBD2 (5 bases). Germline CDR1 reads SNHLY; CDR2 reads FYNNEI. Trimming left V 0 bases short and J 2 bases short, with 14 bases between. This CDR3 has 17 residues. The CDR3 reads CASSEALQLAAYNEQFF. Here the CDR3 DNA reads TGTGCCAGCAGTGAAGCGCTTCAGCTAGCCGCCTACAATGAGCAGTTCTTC.

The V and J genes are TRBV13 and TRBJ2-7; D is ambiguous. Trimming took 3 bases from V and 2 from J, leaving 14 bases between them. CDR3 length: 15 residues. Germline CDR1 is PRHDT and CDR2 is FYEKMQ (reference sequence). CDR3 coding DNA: TGTGCCAGCAGCTTCCCGCGCGGACCGACCTACGAGCAGTACTTC. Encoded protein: CASSFPRGPTYEQYF.

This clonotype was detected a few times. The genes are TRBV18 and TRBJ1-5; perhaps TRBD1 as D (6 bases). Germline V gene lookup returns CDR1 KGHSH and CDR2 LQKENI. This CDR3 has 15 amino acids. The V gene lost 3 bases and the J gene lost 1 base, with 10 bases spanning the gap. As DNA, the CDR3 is TGTGCCAGCTCACCCAGCAGGGGCAGCAATCAGCCCCAGCATTTT. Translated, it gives CASSPSRGSNQPQHF.

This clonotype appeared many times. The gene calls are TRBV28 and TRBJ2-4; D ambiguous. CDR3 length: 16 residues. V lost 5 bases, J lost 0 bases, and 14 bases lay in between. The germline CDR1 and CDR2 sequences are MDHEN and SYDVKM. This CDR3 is CASSRPSLLAKNIQYF. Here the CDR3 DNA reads TGTGCCAGCAGTCGCCCATCCCTCCTAGCCAAAAACATTCAGTACTTC.

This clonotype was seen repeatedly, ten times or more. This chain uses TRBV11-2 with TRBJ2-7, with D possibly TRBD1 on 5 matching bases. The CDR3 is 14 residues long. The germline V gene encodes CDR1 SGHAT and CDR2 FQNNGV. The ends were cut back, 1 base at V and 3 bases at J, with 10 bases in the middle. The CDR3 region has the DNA TGTGCCAGCAGCTTAGGGTACCAGGGCTACGAGCAGTACTTC. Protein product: CASSLGYQGYEQYF.

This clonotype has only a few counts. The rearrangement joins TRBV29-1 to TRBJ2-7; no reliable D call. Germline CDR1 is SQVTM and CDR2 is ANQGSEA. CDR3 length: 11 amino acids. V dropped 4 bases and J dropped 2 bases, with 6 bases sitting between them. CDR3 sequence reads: CSVVSPYEQYF. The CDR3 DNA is TGCAGCGTTGTTAGCCCCTACGAGCAGTACTTC.

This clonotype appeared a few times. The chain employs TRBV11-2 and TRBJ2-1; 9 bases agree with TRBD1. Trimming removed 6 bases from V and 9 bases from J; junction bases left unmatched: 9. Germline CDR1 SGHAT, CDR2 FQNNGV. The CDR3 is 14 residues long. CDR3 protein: CASSVQGAIGEQFF. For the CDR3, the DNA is TGTGCCAGCAGTGTACAGGGGGCCATTGGTGAGCAGTTCTTC.

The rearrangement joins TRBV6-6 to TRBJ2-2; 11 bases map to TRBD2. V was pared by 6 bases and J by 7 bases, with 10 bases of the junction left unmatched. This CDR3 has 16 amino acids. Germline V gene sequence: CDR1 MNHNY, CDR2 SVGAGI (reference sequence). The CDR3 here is CASSQKLAGESGELFF. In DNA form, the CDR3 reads TGTGCCAGCAGCCAGAAACTAGCGGGAGAAAGCGGGGAGCTGTTTTTT.

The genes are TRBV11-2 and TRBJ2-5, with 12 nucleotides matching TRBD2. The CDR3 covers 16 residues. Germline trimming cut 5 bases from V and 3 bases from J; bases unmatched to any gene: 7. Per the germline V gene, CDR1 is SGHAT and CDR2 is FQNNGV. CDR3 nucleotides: TGTGCCAGCAGCCCCTCACTAGCGGGAGGAAAAGAGACCCAGTACTTC. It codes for CASSPSLAGGKETQYF. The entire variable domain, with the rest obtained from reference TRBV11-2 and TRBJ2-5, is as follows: EAGVAQSPRYKIIEKRQSVAFWCNPISGHATLYWYQQILGQGPKLLIQFQNNGVVDDSQLPKDRFSAERLKGVDSTLKIQPAKLEDSAVYLCASSPSLAGGKETQYFGPGTRLLVL.

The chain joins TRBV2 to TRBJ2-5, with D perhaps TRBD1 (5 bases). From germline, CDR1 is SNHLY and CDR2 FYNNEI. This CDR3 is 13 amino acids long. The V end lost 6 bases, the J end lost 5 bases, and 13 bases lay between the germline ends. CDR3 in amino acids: CASSAGPRETQYF. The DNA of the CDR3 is TGTGCCAGCAGCGCAGGGCCCCGGGAGACCCAGTACTTC.

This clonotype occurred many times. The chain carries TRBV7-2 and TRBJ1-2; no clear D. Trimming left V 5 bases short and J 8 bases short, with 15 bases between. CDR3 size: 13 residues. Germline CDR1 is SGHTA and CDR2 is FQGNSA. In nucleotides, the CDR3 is TGTGCCAGCAGCCCTATCCAGTACGAAGGCTACACCTTC. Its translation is CASSPIQYEGYTF.